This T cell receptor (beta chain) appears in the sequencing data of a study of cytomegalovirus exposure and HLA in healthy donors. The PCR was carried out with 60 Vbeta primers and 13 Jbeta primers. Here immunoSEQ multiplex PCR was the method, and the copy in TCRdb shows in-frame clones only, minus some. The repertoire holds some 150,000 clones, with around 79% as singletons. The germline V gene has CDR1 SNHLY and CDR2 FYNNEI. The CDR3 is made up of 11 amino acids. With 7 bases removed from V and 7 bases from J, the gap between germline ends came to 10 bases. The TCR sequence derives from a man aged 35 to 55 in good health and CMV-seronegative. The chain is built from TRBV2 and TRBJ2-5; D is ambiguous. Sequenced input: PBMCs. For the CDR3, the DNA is TGTGCCAGCACAGCCGGCGGGACCCAGTACTTC. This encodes CASTAGGTQYF.